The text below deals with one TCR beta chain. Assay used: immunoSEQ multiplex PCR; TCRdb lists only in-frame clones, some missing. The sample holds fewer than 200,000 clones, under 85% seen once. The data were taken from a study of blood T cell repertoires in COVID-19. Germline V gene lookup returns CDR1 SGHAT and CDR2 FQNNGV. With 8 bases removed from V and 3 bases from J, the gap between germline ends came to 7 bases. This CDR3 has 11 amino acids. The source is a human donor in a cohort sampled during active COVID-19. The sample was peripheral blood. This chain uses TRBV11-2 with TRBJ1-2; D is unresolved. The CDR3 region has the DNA TGTGCCAGCGGCCGGGACTATGGCTACACCTTC. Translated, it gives CASGRDYGYTF.